These 22 T cell receptor beta chains came from one sample sequenced in a study of blood T cell repertoires in COVID-19. Clones were read by immunoSEQ multiplex PCR, and TCRdb kept only the in-frame ones, dropping some. The repertoire holds about 260,000 clones, with 75% to 90% as singletons. The sequencing sample was made of peripheral blood. Receptors were obtained from a woman between 35 and 50 years old who had recovered from COVID-19.

The V and J genes are TRBV7-2 and TRBJ1-2; D gene ambiguous. Germline CDR1 is SGHTA and CDR2 is FQGNSA. V lost 10 bases and J lost 5, with 17 bases in between. This CDR3 is built from 13 residues. The CDR3: CATSLSFLYGYTF. The CDR3 DNA is TGTGCCACCTCGTTGAGTTTTTTGTATGGCTACACCTTC.

The chain links TRBV7-9 to TRBJ1-5; D unclear. The CDR3 length is 14 residues. Germline V gene data show CDR1 as SEHNR and CDR2 as FQNEAQ (reference sequence). With 2 bases removed from V and 7 bases from J, the gap between germline ends came to 12 bases. The CDR3, as DNA: TGTGCCAGCAGCTTAACAGAGTACAACCAGCCCCAGCATTTT. Translated, it gives CASSLTEYNQPQHF.

The V call is TRBV9, the J call TRBJ2-6; 10 bases line up with TRBD1. Losses at the gene ends were 0 bases for V and 3 bases for J; bases not matched to a gene: 6. Germline loops: CDR1 SGDLS, CDR2 YYNGEE. This CDR3 has 18 amino acids. This CDR3 reads CASSVVGTGARGANVLTF. As DNA, the CDR3 is TGTGCCAGCAGCGTAGTCGGGACAGGGGCCCGTGGGGCCAACGTCCTGACTTTC.

The J gene is TRBJ2-2, the V gene TRBV6-2 or TRBV6-3, with D possibly being TRBD1 (7 bases). Germline loops: CDR1 MNHEY, CDR2 SVGEGT. V was trimmed by 5 bases and J by 3 bases, leaving 13 bases between them. This CDR3 region has 15 residues. CDR3 sequence: CASSRTGGDTGELFF. The CDR3 coding sequence is TGTGCCAGCAGTAGGACAGGAGGGGACACCGGGGAGCTGTTTTTT.

V is TRBV14 and J is TRBJ2-5, with TRBD1 matching 7 bases. V shed 3 bases, J shed 4 bases, and the junction held 2 bases outside the gene matches. The CDR3 is made up of 13 amino acids. Germline V gene sequence: CDR1 SGHDN, CDR2 FVKESK. As DNA, the CDR3 is TGTGCCAGCAGCCACCCAGGGGGAGAGACCCAGTACTTC. This sequence encodes CASSHPGGETQYF.

V usage is TRBV12-5 and J usage is TRBJ1-5; 12 nucleotides match TRBD1. Germline assignment: CDR1 LGHNT and CDR2 FRNRAP. CDR3 length: 18 residues. The V and J ends lost 1 base and 5 bases, in that order; junction bases with no gene match: 9. CDR3 residues: CASGLGDRGLYGHQPQHF. CDR3 in DNA: TGTGCTAGTGGTTTGGGGGACAGGGGGCTTTACGGCCATCAGCCCCAGCATTTT.

The V call is TRBV4-2, the J call TRBJ2-1; tentative D call: TRBD1 (6 bases). The CDR3 contains 14 residues. Between the trimmed V and J ends, which lost 0 bases and 6 bases, there was a span of 9 bases. Per germline, CDR1 LGHNA and CDR2 YNFKEQ. CDR3: CASSQDRRGNEQFF. DNA for the CDR3: TGTGCCAGCAGCCAAGATCGCAGGGGCAATGAGCAGTTCTTC.

The chain combines TRBV27 with TRBJ2-7; the match to TRBD2 covers 7 bases. Trimming at V came to 2 bases and at J to 3 bases, leaving 7 bases not matched to a gene. The V gene's germline CDR1 is MNHEY and CDR2 SMNVEV (reference sequence). This CDR3 contains 15 residues. CDR3 amino acids: CASSLNRRGIYEQYF. The CDR3 DNA reads as TGTGCCAGCAGTTTAAATAGGCGGGGGATCTACGAGCAGTACTTC.

This chain links TRBV4-1 with TRBJ2-1; the match to TRBD2 covers 10 bases. The CDR3 is made up of 17 amino acids. Losses at the gene ends were 6 bases for V and 1 base for J; bases not matched to a gene: 9. Germline V CDR1 and CDR2: MGHRA, YSYEKL. CDR3 residues: CASRRSGGAMSYNEQFF. The CDR3 DNA sequence: TGCGCCAGCAGGCGAAGCGGGGGGGCAATGTCCTACAATGAGCAGTTCTTC.

This clone was recorded once. The chain couples TRBV6-5 to TRBJ2-7; TRBD2 matches 7 bases. Germline V gene data show CDR1 as MNHEY and CDR2 as SVGAGI. This CDR3 spans 15 amino acids. The ends lost 4 bases at V and 6 bases at J; junction bases unmatched: 12. CDR3 residues: CASSCGNPGGCEQYF. The CDR3 DNA follows: TGTGCCAGCAGTTGCGGGAACCCCGGGGGGTGCGAGCAGTACTTC.

The gene calls are TRBV5-1 and TRBJ2-3; 10 nucleotides match TRBD2. Per germline, CDR1 SGHRS and CDR2 YFSETQ. The length of the CDR3 is 16 residues. J lost 2 bases, V lost 1 base, and 4 bases had no gene match. The CDR3 DNA is TGCGCCAGCAGCTTGAGTAGCGGGGGGACCACAGATACGCAGTATTTT. It specifies CASSLSSGGTTDTQYF.

This clone was counted a single time. V usage is TRBV7-9 and J usage is TRBJ1-6; possibly TRBD1 for D (5 bases). Per the germline V gene, CDR1 is SEHNR and CDR2 is FQNEAQ (reference sequence). V was cut by 10 bases and J by 7 bases, with 14 bases left in between. This CDR3 region has 13 residues. In DNA form, the CDR3 reads TGTGCCACCCCTACGACAGCCAATTCACCCCTCCACTTT. This translates into CATPTTANSPLHF.

The CDR3 DNA follows: TGTGCCAGCAGTCCCGGTCCCCGGACGGGAGAGCAGTACTTC. Translation gives CASSPGPRTGEQYF. The rearrangement joins TRBV6-6 to TRBJ2-7; tentative D call: TRBD2 (5 bases). Trimming left V 5 bases short and J 7 bases short, with 18 bases between. The CDR3 contains 14 residues. The V gene's germline CDR1 is MNHNY and CDR2 SVGAGI (reference sequence).

The rearrangement uses TRBV4-1 and TRBJ2-3, with a tentative D call TRBD2 (5 bases). The CDR3 totals 16 residues. Trimming removed 1 base from V and 2 bases from J, with 13 bases in between. The V gene's germline CDR1 is MGHRA and CDR2 YSYEKL. CDR3 bases: TGCGCCAGCAGCCAAGTAAGGAGCGGCTTCACAGATACGCAGTATTTT. It translates to CASSQVRSGFTDTQYF.

The chain uses TRBV9 and TRBJ1-6; D not certain. V was clipped by 0 bases and J by 9 bases, with 7 bases between them. Germline CDR1 is SGDLS and CDR2 is YYNGEE. The CDR3 length is 13 residues. CDR3 DNA: TGTGCCAGCAGCGTAGAAAGAGCTTCACCCCTCCACTTT. This codes for CASSVERASPLHF.

This clone was seen a handful of times. The V call is TRBV18, the J call TRBJ2-1; D perhaps matches TRBD1 (5 bases). Between the trimmed V and J ends, which lost 3 bases and 0 bases, there was a span of 9 bases. This CDR3 contains 15 residues. Germline V CDR1 and CDR2: KGHSH, LQKENI. CDR3 DNA: TGTGCCAGCTCACCCAGGGCGAGCTCCTACAATGAGCAGTTCTTC. As protein: CASSPRASSYNEQFF.

The chain is built from TRBV7-9 and TRBJ1-6, with unresolved D. The CDR3 spans 12 residues. Germline V gives CDR1 SEHNR, CDR2 FQNEAQ (reference sequence). V was cut by 5 bases and J by 14 bases, with 13 bases left in between. The CDR3 DNA reads as TGTGCCAGCAGCGGAGGGTTTTTCGCCCTCCACTTT. Its translation is CASSGGFFALHF.

CDR3 nucleotides: TGTGCCAGCAGCGTAGTGGCGGGGGGTGGTTTGGGCACAGATACGCAGTATTTT. This gives the protein CASSVVAGGGLGTDTQYF. The chain combines TRBV9 with TRBJ2-3; 8 bases line up with TRBD2. V shed 0 bases, J shed 1 base, and the junction held 10 bases outside the gene matches. Germline CDR1 SGDLS, CDR2 YYNGEE. The CDR3 is 18 residues long.

The chain links TRBV30 to TRBJ1-3; D unresolved. The CDR3 totals 11 residues. Germline V gene data show CDR1 as GTSNPN and CDR2 as SVGIG (reference sequence). V shed 5 bases and J shed 4 bases, with 6 bases lying between them. Here the CDR3 DNA reads TGTGCCTGGGTTACAGGAAACACCATATATTTT. It specifies CAWVTGNTIYF.

This chain links TRBV19 with TRBJ2-3; the D gene is possibly TRBD1 (6 bases). This CDR3 region has 15 residues. Trimming cost V 4 bases and J 3 bases, with 14 bases left between them. The germline gives CDR1 LNHDA, CDR2 SQIVND (reference sequence). CDR3 residues: CASSTQGDGTDTQYF. The CDR3 bases are TGTGCCAGTAGTACACAGGGAGACGGTACAGATACGCAGTATTTT.

V usage is TRBV19 and J usage is TRBJ1-6, with 8 bases aligning to TRBD1. This CDR3 has 14 amino acids. Germline V lookup: CDR1 LNHDA, CDR2 SQIVND (reference sequence). The V gene end was trimmed by 8 bases and the J gene end by 4 bases; junction bases not matched to a gene: 4. In nucleotides, the CDR3 is TGTGCCAGTTCGGACAGGGCGTATAATTCACCCCTCCACTTT. Residues: CASSDRAYNSPLHF. The whole variable domain, filled in from reference TRBV19 and TRBJ1-6, reads DGGITQSPKYLFRKEGQNVTLSCEQNLNHDAMYWYRQDPGQGLRLIYYSQIVNDFQKGDIAEGYSVSREKKESFPLTVTSAQKNPTAFYLCASSDRAYNSPLHFGNGTRLTVT.

This clone came up once. This rearrangement joins TRBV5-1 to TRBJ1-1; D perhaps matches TRBD1 (5 bases). V lost 0 bases and J lost 3, with 6 bases in between. The CDR3 sequence is 13 residues long. Germline V lookup: CDR1 SGHRS, CDR2 YFSETQ. CDR3: CASSLVGDTEAFF. The CDR3 region has the DNA TGCGCCAGCAGCTTGGTAGGGGACACTGAAGCTTTCTTT.